The 7 T cell receptor beta chains below come from one sample, sequenced in a study of blood T cell repertoires in COVID-19. Assay used: immunoSEQ multiplex PCR; TCRdb lists only in-frame clones, some missing. The sample gives over 250,000 clones, 75% to 90% of which show up once; 2% to 2.5% is in the top ten. Sequenced input: PBMCs or T cells enriched from blood (not recorded which). Receptor source: a woman between 18 and 29 years old who had recovered from COVID-19.

This rearrangement joins TRBV3-1 (or the pseudogene TRBV3-2) to TRBJ1-1; D is unclear. This CDR3 contains 13 residues. The V and J ends lost 0 bases and 3 bases respectively, with 5 bases between them. CDR1 is LGHDT and CDR2 is YNNKEL in the germline V gene (reference sequence). CDR3 sequence: CASSQDEYTEAFF. The DNA for the CDR3 is TGTGCCAGCAGCCAAGATGAGTACACTGAAGCTTTCTTT.

This clone appeared a single time. V usage is TRBV6-5 and J usage is TRBJ1-5; no definite D call. In germline, CDR1 is MNHEY, CDR2 SVGAGI. Between the trimmed V and J ends, which lost 0 bases and 5 bases, there was a span of 5 bases. This CDR3 is 13 amino acids long. The CDR3 region has the DNA TGTGCCAGCAGTTACTCGTCGTATCAGCCCCAGCATTTT. Translating gives CASSYSSYQPQHF.

This chain joins TRBV7-6 and TRBJ1-1; 8 positions match TRBD1. In germline, CDR1 is SGHVS, CDR2 FNYEAQ. There are 14 residues in the CDR3. V lost 9 bases, J lost 3 bases, and 9 bases stayed unmatched. The CDR3 spells CARTWDRHYTEAFF. As DNA, the CDR3 is TGTGCCAGGACTTGGGACAGGCATTACACTGAAGCTTTCTTT.

The chain is built from TRBV6-5 and TRBJ1-4; 7 positions match TRBD1. CDR1 is MNHEY, CDR2 SVGAGI, per germline. CDR3 size: 14 residues. Unmatched junction bases numbered 8, after V lost 6 bases and J lost 7 bases. CDR3 sequence reads: CASRRDSQVEKLFF. CDR3 nucleotide sequence: TGTGCCAGCAGACGGGACAGCCAGGTTGAAAAACTGTTTTTT.

This chain uses TRBV28 with TRBJ1-2, with D possibly matching TRBD1 (6 bases). The CDR3 length is 16 residues. The germline V gene has CDR1 MDHEN and CDR2 SYDVKM. The V end lost 5 bases, the J end lost 4 bases, and 20 bases lay between the germline ends. The CDR3 spells CASSGGSVKLSYGYTF. The CDR3, as DNA: TGTGCCAGCAGTGGGGGCTCGGTCAAGCTTAGCTATGGCTACACCTTC.

The V call is TRBV3-1 (or the pseudogene TRBV3-2), the J call TRBJ1-4; 7 bases map to TRBD1. CDR1 and CDR2 from the germline V gene are LGHDT and YNNKEL (reference sequence). The CDR3 covers 16 residues. The V gene end was trimmed by 3 bases and the J gene end by 8 bases; junction bases not matched to a gene: 12. The CDR3 coding sequence is TGTGCCAGCAGCCAGATCTCAGGGGGGAGAGAGGAAAAACTGTTTTTT. Translation: CASSQISGGREEKLFF.

The chain couples TRBV28 to TRBJ1-2, with 8 bases that match TRBD1. CDR3 length equals 14 residues. V lost 6 bases and J lost 4; bases outside the gene matches: 7. From germline, CDR1 is MDHEN and CDR2 SYDVKM. The CDR3 loop is CASSPLGQAYGYTF. CDR3 DNA sequence: TGTGCCAGCAGCCCTTTGGGACAGGCCTATGGCTACACCTTC.